The following is a T cell receptor beta chain sequence with its context. The data belong to a study of blood T cell repertoires in COVID-19. The wider study: The analysed material was cDNA or gDNA that came from T cells, B-cell-depleted T cells, or PBMCs.

The assay was immunoSEQ multiplex PCR, and TCRdb's table has in-frame clones only and misses some. Of around 310,000 clones listed, under 90% were seen once; the top ten hold around 9%. Germline CDR1 reads ENHRY; CDR2 reads SYGVKD. After removal of 3 bases from V and 5 bases from J, the junction contained 7 bases not matched to a gene. This CDR3 has 15 residues. Participants' reported clinical history set cohort assignment. Sequenced: PBMCs or T cells enriched from blood (not recorded which). The chain is built from TRBV10-3 and TRBJ1-1; TRBD1 aligns across 9 bases. The source is a young woman who had recovered from COVID-19. CDR3 in amino acids: CAISDQDRGFTEAFF. CDR3 sequence (DNA): TGTGCCATCAGTGACCAGGACAGGGGTTTTACTGAAGCTTTCTTT.